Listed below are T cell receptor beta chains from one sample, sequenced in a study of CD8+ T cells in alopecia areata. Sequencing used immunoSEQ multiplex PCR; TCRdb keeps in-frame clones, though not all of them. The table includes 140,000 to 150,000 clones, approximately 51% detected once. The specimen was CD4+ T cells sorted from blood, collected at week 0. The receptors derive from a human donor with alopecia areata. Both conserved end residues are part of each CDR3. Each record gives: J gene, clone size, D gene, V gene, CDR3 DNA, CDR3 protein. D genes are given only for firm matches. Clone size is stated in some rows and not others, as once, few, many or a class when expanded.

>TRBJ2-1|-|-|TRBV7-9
TGTGCCAGCAGCTCGGGGAGCTCCTACAATGAGCAGTTCTTC
CASSSGSSYNEQFF
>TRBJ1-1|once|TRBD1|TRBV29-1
TGCAGCGTCGACCAGACAGGGATCGGAGCTTTCTTT
CSVDQTGIGAFF
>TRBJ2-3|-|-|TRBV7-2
TGTGCCAGCAGCTTAGCGCGGGACTTGAGCACAGATACGCAGTATTTT
CASSLARDLSTDTQYF
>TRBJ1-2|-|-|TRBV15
TGTGCCACCAGCAGAGATAAGGAGGGTTGGAGCTACACCTTC
CATSRDKEGWSYTF
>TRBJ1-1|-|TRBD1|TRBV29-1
TGCACCTACCGTGGGACAGGGGCGATTAAGAACACTGAAGCTTTCTTT
CTYRGTGAIKNTEAFF
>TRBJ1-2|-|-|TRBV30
TGTGCCTGGAGTGTGAGCGGTTTAGGCTACACCTTC
CAWSVSGLGYTF
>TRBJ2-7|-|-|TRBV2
TGTGCCAGCAGCCCCTCGAGAGTGGGTTACGAGCAGTACTTC
CASSPSRVGYEQYF
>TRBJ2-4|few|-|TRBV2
TGTGCCAGCAGTGGTGAAGCGGCCACTTTC
CASSGEAATF
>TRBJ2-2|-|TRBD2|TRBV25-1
TGTGCCAGCAGTGGATATAGCGGGAGCGGCACCGGGGAGCTGTTTTTT
CASSGYSGSGTGELFF
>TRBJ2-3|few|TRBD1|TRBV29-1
TGCAGCGCGGAAGGCGGGTTAGGGGGCGATACGCAGTATTTT
CSAEGGLGGDTQYF
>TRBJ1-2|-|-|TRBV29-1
TGCAGCGTGGAAGTTCTTAGGGGCGGCTACACCTTC
CSVEVLRGGYTF
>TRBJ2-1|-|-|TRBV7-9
TGTGCCAGCAGCCGCCGGGACAGGGTTCTAGCGGGAGTCGGAAATGAGCAGTTCTTC
CASSRRDRVLAGVGNEQFF
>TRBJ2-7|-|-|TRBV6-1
TGTGCCAGCACCGAGACCATCACGCCCGCCTACGAGCAGTACTTC
CASTETITPAYEQYF
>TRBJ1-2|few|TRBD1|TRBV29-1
TGCAGCGTATCACAGGGGGCTCGTGGCTACACCTTC
CSVSQGARGYTF
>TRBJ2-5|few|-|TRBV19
TGTGCCAGTAAGCAGTCTTTCGGGGTTCGGGAGACCCAGTACTTC
CASKQSFGVRETQYF
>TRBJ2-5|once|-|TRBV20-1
TGCAGTGCTAGAGTTCTTGAGACCCAGTACTTC
CSARVLETQYF
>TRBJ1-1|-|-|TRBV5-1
TGCGCCAGTTCGTCCGGGGCCCCCAACACTGAAGCTTTCTTT
CASSSGAPNTEAFF
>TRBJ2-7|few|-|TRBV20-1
TGCAGTGCTAGTCGCGGAGACGAGCAGTACTTC
CSASRGDEQYF
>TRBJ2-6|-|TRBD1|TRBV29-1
TGCAGCGTACGACAGGGTAGCTCTGGGGCCAACGTCCTGACTTTC
CSVRQGSSGANVLTF
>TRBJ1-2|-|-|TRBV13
TGTGCCAGCAGCTTATCTGCTAACTATGGCTACACCTTC
CASSLSANYGYTF
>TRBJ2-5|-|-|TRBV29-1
TGCAGCGTCCCTGTGGGCCTCCAAGAGACCCAGTACTTC
CSVPVGLQETQYF
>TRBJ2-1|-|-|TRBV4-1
TGCGCCAGCAGCCAAGATGGGTACGGTAGCGGTACTAATGAGCAGTTCTTC
CASSQDGYGSGTNEQFF
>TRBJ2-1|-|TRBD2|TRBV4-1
TGCGCCAGCACTCACCCGGGACTAGCGGCATCCAGCTCCTACAATGAGCAGTTCTTC
CASTHPGLAASSSYNEQFF
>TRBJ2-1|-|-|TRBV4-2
TGTGCCAGCAGCCAAGATATAGGAGGTGCGCAGTTCTTC
CASSQDIGGAQFF
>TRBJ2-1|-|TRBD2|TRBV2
TGTGCCAGCAGGAAGACTAGCGGGAACTACAATGAGCAGTTCTTC
CASRKTSGNYNEQFF
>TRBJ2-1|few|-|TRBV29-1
TGCAGCCTAGTCGGGGCATGGGACAATGAGCAGTTCTTC
CSLVGAWDNEQFF
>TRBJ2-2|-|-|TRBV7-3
TGTGCCAGCAGCTTTTTAAGCGGGAACACCGGGGAGCTGTTTTTT
CASSFLSGNTGELFF